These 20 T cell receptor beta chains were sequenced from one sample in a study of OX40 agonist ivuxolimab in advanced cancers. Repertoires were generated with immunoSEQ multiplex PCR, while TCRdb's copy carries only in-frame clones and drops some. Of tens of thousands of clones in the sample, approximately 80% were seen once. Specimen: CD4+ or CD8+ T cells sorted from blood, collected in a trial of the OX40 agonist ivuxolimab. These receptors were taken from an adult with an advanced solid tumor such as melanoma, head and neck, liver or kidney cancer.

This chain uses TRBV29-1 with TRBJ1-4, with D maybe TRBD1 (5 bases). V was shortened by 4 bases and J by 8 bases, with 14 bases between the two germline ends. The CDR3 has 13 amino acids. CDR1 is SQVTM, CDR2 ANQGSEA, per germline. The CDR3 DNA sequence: TGCAGCGTTGTCCCTGACAGCTCCGAAAAACTGTTTTTT. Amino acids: CSVVPDSSEKLFF. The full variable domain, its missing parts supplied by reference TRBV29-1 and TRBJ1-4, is SAVISQKPSRDICQRGTSLTIQCQVDSQVTMMFWYRQQPGQSLTLIATANQGSEATYESGFVIDKFPISRPNLTFSTLTVSNMSPEDSSIYLCSVVPDSSEKLFFGSGTQLSVL.

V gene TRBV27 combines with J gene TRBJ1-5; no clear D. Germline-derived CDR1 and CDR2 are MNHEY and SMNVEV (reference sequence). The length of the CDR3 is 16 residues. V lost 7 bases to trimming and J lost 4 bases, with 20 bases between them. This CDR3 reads CASKPQGATGNQPQHF. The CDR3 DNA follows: TGTGCCAGCAAACCCCAAGGAGCTACGGGGAATCAGCCCCAGCATTTT.

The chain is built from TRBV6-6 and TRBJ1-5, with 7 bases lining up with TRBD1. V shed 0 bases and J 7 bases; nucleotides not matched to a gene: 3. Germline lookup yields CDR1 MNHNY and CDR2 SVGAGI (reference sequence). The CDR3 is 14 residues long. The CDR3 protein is CASSYSGGWQPQHF. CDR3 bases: TGTGCCAGCAGTTACTCAGGGGGCTGGCAGCCCCAGCATTTT.

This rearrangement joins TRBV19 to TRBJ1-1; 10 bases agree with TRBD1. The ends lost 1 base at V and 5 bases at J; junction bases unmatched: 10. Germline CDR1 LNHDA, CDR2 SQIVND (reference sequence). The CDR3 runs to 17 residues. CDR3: CASSIGQGALIGTEAFF. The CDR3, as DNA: TGTGCCAGTAGTATAGGACAGGGGGCGTTGATCGGAACTGAAGCTTTCTTT.

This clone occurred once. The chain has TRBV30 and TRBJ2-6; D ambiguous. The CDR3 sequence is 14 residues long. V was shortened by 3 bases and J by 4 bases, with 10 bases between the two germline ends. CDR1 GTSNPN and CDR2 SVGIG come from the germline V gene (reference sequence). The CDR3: CAWRTLAGANVLTF. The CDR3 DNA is TGTGCCTGGAGGACTCTCGCGGGGGCCAACGTCCTGACTTTC.

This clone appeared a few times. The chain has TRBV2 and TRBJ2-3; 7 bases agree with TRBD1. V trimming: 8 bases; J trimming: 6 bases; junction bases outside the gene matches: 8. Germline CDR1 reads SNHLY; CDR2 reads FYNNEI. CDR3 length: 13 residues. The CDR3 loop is CASSRGQRDTQYF. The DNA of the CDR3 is TGTGCCAGCTCAAGGGGGCAAAGGGATACGCAGTATTTT.

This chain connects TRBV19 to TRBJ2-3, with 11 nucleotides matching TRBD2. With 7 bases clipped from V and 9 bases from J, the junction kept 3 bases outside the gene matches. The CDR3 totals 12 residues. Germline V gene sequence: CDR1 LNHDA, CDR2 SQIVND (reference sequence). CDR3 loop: CASKASGGTQYF. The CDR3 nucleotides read TGTGCCAGTAAGGCTAGCGGGGGGACGCAGTATTTT.

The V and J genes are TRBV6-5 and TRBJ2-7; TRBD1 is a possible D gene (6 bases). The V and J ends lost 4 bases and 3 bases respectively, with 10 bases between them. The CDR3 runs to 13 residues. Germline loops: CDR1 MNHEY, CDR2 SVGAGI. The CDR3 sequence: CASSSRGFYEQYF. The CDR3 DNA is TGTGCCAGCAGTTCCAGGGGTTTCTACGAGCAGTACTTC.

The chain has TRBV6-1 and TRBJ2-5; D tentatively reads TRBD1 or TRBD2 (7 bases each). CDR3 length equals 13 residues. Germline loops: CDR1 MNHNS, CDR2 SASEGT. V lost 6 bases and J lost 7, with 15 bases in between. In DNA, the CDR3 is TGTGCCAGCAGAAGTACAGGGGAGGGGACCCAGTACTTC. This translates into CASRSTGEGTQYF.

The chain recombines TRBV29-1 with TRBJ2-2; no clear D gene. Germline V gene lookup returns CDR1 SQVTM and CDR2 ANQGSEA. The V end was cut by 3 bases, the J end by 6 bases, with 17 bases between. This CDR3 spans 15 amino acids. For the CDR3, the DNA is TGCAGCGTTGATCCGGGCTTAAGTGGCCCCGGGGAGCTGTTTTTT. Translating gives CSVDPGLSGPGELFF.

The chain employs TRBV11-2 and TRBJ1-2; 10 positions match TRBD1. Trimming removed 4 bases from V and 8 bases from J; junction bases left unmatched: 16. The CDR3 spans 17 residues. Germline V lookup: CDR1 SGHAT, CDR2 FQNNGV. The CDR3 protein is CASSSLGRQGAKRGYTF. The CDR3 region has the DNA TGTGCCAGCAGCTCCTTAGGCCGACAGGGGGCGAAAAGAGGCTACACCTTC.

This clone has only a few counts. The CDR3 DNA reads TGTGCCAGCTCACCACCCGGGTTTATCTATGGCTACACCTTC. This translates into CASSPPGFIYGYTF. The chain carries TRBV18 and TRBJ1-2; unclear D gene. Between the trimmed V and J ends, which lost 0 bases and 4 bases, there was a span of 9 bases. Germline CDR1 KGHSH, CDR2 LQKENI. The CDR3 consists of 14 residues.

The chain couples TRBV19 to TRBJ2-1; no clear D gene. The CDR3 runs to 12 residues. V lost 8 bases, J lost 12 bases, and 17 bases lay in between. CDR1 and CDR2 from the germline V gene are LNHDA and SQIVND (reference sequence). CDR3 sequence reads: CASSHLRVGQFF. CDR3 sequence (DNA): TGTGCCAGTTCCCATCTACGGGTGGGGCAGTTCTTC.

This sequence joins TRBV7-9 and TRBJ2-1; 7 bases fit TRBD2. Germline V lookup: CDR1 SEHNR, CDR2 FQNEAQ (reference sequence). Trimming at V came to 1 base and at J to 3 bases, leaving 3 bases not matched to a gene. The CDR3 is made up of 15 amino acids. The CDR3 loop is CASSLGRGIYNEQFF. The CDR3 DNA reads TGTGCCAGCAGCTTAGGGCGGGGGATCTACAATGAGCAGTTCTTC.

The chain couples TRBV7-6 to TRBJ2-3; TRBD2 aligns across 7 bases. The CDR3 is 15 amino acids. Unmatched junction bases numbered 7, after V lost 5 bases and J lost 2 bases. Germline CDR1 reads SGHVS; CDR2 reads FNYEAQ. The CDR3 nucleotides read TGTGCCAGCAGCCCCGGGAGGACTCACACAGATACGCAGTATTTT. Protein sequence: CASSPGRTHTDTQYF.

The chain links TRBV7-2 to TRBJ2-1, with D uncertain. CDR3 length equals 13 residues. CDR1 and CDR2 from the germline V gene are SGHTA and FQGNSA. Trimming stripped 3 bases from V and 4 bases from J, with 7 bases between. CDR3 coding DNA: TGTGCCAGCAGCTTTAGGGCATACAATGAGCAGTTCTTC. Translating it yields CASSFRAYNEQFF.

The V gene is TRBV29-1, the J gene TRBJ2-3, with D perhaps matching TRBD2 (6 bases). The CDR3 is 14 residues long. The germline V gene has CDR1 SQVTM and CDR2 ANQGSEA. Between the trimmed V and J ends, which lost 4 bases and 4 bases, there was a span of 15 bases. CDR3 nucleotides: TGCAGCGTTGCGACTAGTACGGGCTCAGATACGCAGTATTTT. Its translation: CSVATSTGSDTQYF.

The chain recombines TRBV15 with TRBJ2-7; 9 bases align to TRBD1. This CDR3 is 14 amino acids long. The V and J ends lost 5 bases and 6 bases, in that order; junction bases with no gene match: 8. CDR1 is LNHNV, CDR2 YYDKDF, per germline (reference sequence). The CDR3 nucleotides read TGTGCCACCAGCGCCGGACAGGGGATAAGCGAGCAGTACTTC. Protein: CATSAGQGISEQYF.

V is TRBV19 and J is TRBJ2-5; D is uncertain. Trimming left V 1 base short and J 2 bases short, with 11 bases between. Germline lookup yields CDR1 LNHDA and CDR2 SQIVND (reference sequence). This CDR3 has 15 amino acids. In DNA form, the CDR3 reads TGTGCCAGTAGTATAGTTACAGCCTTACAAGAGACCCAGTACTTC. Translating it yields CASSIVTALQETQYF.

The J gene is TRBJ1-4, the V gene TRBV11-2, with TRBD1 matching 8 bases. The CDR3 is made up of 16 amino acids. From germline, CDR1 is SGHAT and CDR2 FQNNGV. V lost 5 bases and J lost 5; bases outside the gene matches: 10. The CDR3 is CASSRRQGNSNEKLFF. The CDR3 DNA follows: TGTGCCAGCAGCCGTAGACAGGGGAACTCGAATGAAAAACTGTTTTTT.